This record concerns one T cell receptor beta chain sequence. Its cognate antigen is unknown. The sample belongs to a study of OX40 agonist ivuxolimab in advanced cancers. Study conclusions and caveats: The antigen specificity of the peripheral T cells (those that were expanded) was not determined.

This table comes from immunoSEQ multiplex PCR, and its TCRdb copy is limited to in-frame clones, with some not included. The sample comprises 37,000 or so clones, about 86% of which are singletons, and roughly 2.6% rests with the top ten. CDR1 PRHDT and CDR2 FYEKMQ come from the germline V gene (reference sequence). Trimming at V came to 8 bases and at J to 9 bases, leaving 7 bases not matched to a gene. This CDR3 has 12 amino acids. The TCR was taken from an adult with an advanced solid tumor such as melanoma, head and neck, liver or kidney cancer. The material was CD4+ or CD8+ T cells sorted from blood, obtained in a trial of the OX40 agonist ivuxolimab. The chain joins TRBV13 to TRBJ1-2, with TRBD1 matching 9 bases. CDR3 sequence (DNA): TGTGCCAGCGGGACAGGGATGGGTAGCTACACCTTC. It encodes CASGTGMGSYTF.